This TCR beta chain comes out of a study of cytomegalovirus exposure and HLA in healthy donors. V lost 4 bases and J 2 bases, leaving 15 bases between the germline ends. CDR1 is MNHEY and CDR2 is SVGAGI in the germline V gene. CDR3 length: 15 residues. Regarding this clone: Its target is unknown.

The PCR ran on 60 Vbeta and 13 Jbeta primers. Sequenced by immunoSEQ multiplex PCR; TCRdb stores in-frame clones only, minus some. This table holds about 130,000 clones, around 75% found once. Notes on the study in general: Donors were assumed by presence/absence analyses to have roughly uniform sequencing depth.

The clonotype comes from a man in his thirties or forties in good health and CMV-seronegative. The chain recombines TRBV6-5 with TRBJ2-7, with D perhaps matching TRBD2 (6 bases). Sequenced material: PBMCs. For the CDR3, the DNA is TGTGCCAGCAGTTCCGAATTCGGAGGGCCCTACGAGCAGTACTTC. Protein: CASSSEFGGPYEQYF.